The text below deals with one T cell receptor beta chain. This specimen belongs to a study of identifying expanded T cells in peripheral blood. The CDR3 is made up of 15 amino acids. V dropped 8 bases and J dropped 7; count of bases not matched to a gene: 11. Germline-derived CDR1 and CDR2 are SNHLY and FYNNEI. Sequencing was performed with immunoSEQ multiplex PCR; in TCRdb, only in-frame clones are kept and a portion is missing. Of 70,000 to 95,000 clones listed, approximately 91% are singletons. The specimen was blood. The gene calls are TRBV2 and TRBJ1-6; 7 bases agree with TRBD1. The receptor's source is a person aged 18 to 75 in good health. The CDR3 reads CASSTTGTANSPLHF. The CDR3 DNA sequence: TGTGCCAGCTCCACCACCGGGACAGCAAATTCACCCCTCCACTTT.